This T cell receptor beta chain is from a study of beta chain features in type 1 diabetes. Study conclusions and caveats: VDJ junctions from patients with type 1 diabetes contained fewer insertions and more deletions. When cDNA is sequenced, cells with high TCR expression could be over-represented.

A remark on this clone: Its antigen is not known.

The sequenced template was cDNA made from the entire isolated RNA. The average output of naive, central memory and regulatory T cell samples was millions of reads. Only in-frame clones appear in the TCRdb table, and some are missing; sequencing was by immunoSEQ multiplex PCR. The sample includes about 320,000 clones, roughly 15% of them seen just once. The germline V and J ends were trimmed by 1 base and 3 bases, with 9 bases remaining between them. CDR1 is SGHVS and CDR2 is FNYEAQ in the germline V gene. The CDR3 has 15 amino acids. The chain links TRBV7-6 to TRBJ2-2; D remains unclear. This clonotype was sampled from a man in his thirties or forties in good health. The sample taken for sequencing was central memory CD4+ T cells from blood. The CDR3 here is CASSLVGDYTGELFF. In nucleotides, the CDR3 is TGTGCCAGCAGCTTAGTTGGTGATTACACCGGGGAGCTGTTTTTT.